These 6 T cell receptor beta chains were all obtained from the same sample, sequenced in a study of control samples from healthy donors and cancer patients. TCRdb keeps only in-frame clones here, not all; method: immunoSEQ multiplex PCR. The sample yields approximately 150,000 clones, more than 85% seen once. Sample: blood. The receptor set was obtained from a woman aged 40 to 49 in good health.

The chain joins TRBV4-1 to TRBJ1-1, with D possibly matching TRBD1 (6 bases). The CDR3 consists of 13 residues. Germline V CDR1 and CDR2: MGHRA, YSYEKL. V was cut by 7 bases and J by 8 bases, with 17 bases left in between. The CDR3 DNA follows: TGCGCCAGCAATGTAGTGGGGGGCAGAGAAGCTTTCTTT. Its translation: CASNVVGGREAFF.

Written as DNA, the CDR3 is TGTGCCAGCGGGCAGGGCTTTTACGAGCAGTACTTC. Its translation: CASGQGFYEQYF. V usage is TRBV2 and J usage is TRBJ2-7, with TRBD1 as a possible D gene (5 bases). Germline V gene data show CDR1 as SNHLY and CDR2 as FYNNEI. This CDR3 is built from 12 residues. Trimming removed 8 bases at V and 4 bases at J, with 12 bases between.

In this sample, this clone turned up once. The gene calls are TRBV9 and TRBJ1-1; 8 nucleotides line up with TRBD1. V was clipped by 3 bases and J by 1 base; unmatched bases: 5. Germline lookup yields CDR1 SGDLS and CDR2 YYNGEE. The CDR3 is 15 residues long. CDR3 sequence: CASSATGGWNTEAFF. CDR3 in DNA: TGTGCCAGCAGCGCAACAGGGGGTTGGAACACTGAAGCTTTCTTT.

The V gene is TRBV10-3, the J gene TRBJ1-5, with unresolved D. The V gene's germline CDR1 is ENHRY and CDR2 SYGVKD. Trimming took 2 bases from V and 8 from J, leaving 10 bases between them. The CDR3 runs 13 residues. In DNA form, the CDR3 reads TGTGCCATCAGTGAGGGGAGGGATGAGCCCCAGCATTTT. Encoded protein: CAISEGRDEPQHF.

The chain links TRBV18 to TRBJ1-1, with 7 bases matching TRBD1. Germline assignment: CDR1 KGHSH and CDR2 LQKENI. This CDR3 spans 15 amino acids. V was clipped by 5 bases and J by 1 base; unmatched bases: 7. CDR3 DNA: TGTGCCAGCTCAAGAACAGGGGAAGGGAACACTGAAGCTTTCTTT. It yields the protein CASSRTGEGNTEAFF.

The chain combines TRBV12-3 or TRBV12-4 with TRBJ2-3; no clear D. V lost 3 bases to trimming and J lost 4 bases, with 5 bases between them. This CDR3 is built from 12 residues. The CDR3: CASSFTPDTQYF. The CDR3, as DNA: TGTGCCAGCAGTTTCACTCCAGATACGCAGTATTTT.